Following are 26 T cell receptor beta chains from one sample sequenced in a study of T-cell reconstitution after alpha-beta-depleted transplantation in children. TCRbeta library construction was performed incorporating unique molecular identifiers. TCRdb re-called the PCR reads with MiXCR, one entry per CDR3 protein. Of under 300,000 distinct CDR3 sequences listed, roughly 11% are singletons. The starting material was peripheral blood, obtained 180 days after TCRalphabeta/CD19-depleted stem cell transplant. These receptors came from a male patient aged 2 to 9 who had a stem cell transplant for chronic granulomatous disease, so the T cells may come from the graft donor.

This clonotype occurred many times. The chain is built from TRBV15 and TRBJ1-5; no firm D call. The length of the CDR3 is 16 residues. The ends were cut back, 0 bases at V and 3 bases at J, with 12 bases in the middle. CDR1 and CDR2 (germline): LNHNV, YYDKDF (reference sequence). CDR3 sequence: CATSRDYGLDNQPQHF. In nucleotides, the CDR3 is TGTGCCACCAGCAGAGATTACGGCCTAGACAATCAGCCCCAGCATTTT.

This chain links TRBV10-3 with TRBJ2-7; 8 positions match TRBD2. Per the germline V gene, CDR1 is ENHRY and CDR2 is SYGVKD. V lost 1 base and J lost 2; bases outside the gene matches: 4. CDR3 size: 15 residues. Here the CDR3 reads CAISELGLGTYEQYF. The DNA for the CDR3 is TGTGCCATCAGTGAGTTGGGACTAGGAACCTACGAGCAGTACTTC.

In its sample, this clonotype was seen many times. J is TRBJ1-1 and V is TRBV6-1, with TRBD1 identical over 11 bases. This CDR3 spans 15 amino acids. After removal of 6 bases from V and 4 bases from J, the junction contained 7 bases not matched to a gene. Germline CDR1 MNHNS, CDR2 SASEGT. CDR3 nucleotide sequence: TGTGCCAGCAGGAAGGACAGGGGGCGAGGCACTGAAGCTTTCTTT. Protein: CASRKDRGRGTEAFF.

This clonotype showed up many times. The rearrangement joins TRBV20-1 to TRBJ2-3; D gene unclear. This CDR3 spans 15 amino acids. V was shortened by 6 bases and J by 2 bases, with 18 bases between the two germline ends. Per the germline V gene, CDR1 is DFQATT and CDR2 is SNEGSKA (reference sequence). CDR3 DNA: TGCAGTGCCGCCCAGCTCGGGTCGAACACAGATACGCAGTATTTT. Protein product: CSAAQLGSNTDTQYF.

This clonotype was observed at least ten times. The rearrangement links TRBV5-1 to TRBJ2-2, with no clear D. Deletions cut 0 bases from V and 7 bases from J, with 13 bases between. The V gene's germline CDR1 is SGHRS and CDR2 YFSETQ. The CDR3 is 15 amino acids. CDR3 sequence reads: CASSLAGLNDGELFF. The CDR3 coding sequence is TGCGCCAGCAGCTTGGCGGGCCTAAACGACGGGGAGCTGTTTTTT.

At least ten counts were recorded for this clonotype. The chain joins TRBV2 to TRBJ2-2; a weak D match, TRBD2 (5 bases). The CDR3 has 15 residues. CDR1 and CDR2 from the germline V gene are SNHLY and FYNNEI. The ends were cut back, 3 bases at V and 1 base at J, with 9 bases in the middle. CDR3 sequence (DNA): TGTGCCAGCAGTGAGCGCGGGCTGAACACCGGGGAGCTGTTTTTT. Its protein product is CASSERGLNTGELFF.

This clonotype was detected ten times or more. The chain is built from TRBV9 and TRBJ2-2, with 8 bases aligning to TRBD2. Unmatched junction bases numbered 5, after V lost 0 bases and J lost 1 base. CDR3 length: 17 residues. Germline V lookup: CDR1 SGDLS, CDR2 YYNGEE. The CDR3 DNA reads as TGTGCCAGCAGCGTAGTGGCGGGGGGCTGGAACACCGGGGAGCTGTTTTTT. Its translation: CASSVVAGGWNTGELFF.

This clonotype was observed a handful of times. This chain connects TRBV12-3 or TRBV12-4 to TRBJ1-6; 8 bases align to TRBD1. With 5 bases clipped from V and 7 bases from J, the junction kept 4 bases outside the gene matches. This CDR3 is 14 amino acids long. The CDR3 spells CASSARTGNSPLHF. CDR3 bases: TGTGCCAGCAGTGCCAGGACAGGGAATTCACCCCTCCACTTT.

This clonotype was counted many times. The chain couples TRBV7-2 to TRBJ2-3; 7 positions match TRBD2. The V gene end was trimmed by 4 bases and the J gene end by 6 bases; junction bases not matched to a gene: 13. Germline V gene sequence: CDR1 SGHTA, CDR2 FQGNSA. The CDR3 length is 16 residues. Here the CDR3 reads CASSSLAEPGGDTQYF. DNA of the CDR3: TGTGCCAGCAGCTCGCTAGCGGAGCCCGGGGGGGATACGCAGTATTTT.

V usage is TRBV28 and J usage is TRBJ2-4; D may match TRBD1 or TRBD2 (5 bases each). V lost 10 bases and J lost 5, with 24 bases in between. CDR3 length equals 16 residues. The germline V gene has CDR1 MDHEN and CDR2 SYDVKM. The CDR3 coding sequence is TGTGCCACCGCAGTGTGGGCTCCGGGACCCCAAAACATTCAGTACTTC. This codes for CATAVWAPGPQNIQYF.

This clonotype was counted many times. This chain links TRBV28 with TRBJ2-2; D is undetermined. The CDR3 loop spans 15 amino acids. CDR1 and CDR2 from the germline V gene are MDHEN and SYDVKM. Trimming stripped 1 base from V and 0 bases from J, with 6 bases between. The CDR3 loop reads CASSLSTANTGELFF. The CDR3 DNA reads as TGTGCCAGCAGTTTATCTACAGCGAACACCGGGGAGCTGTTTTTT.

This clonotype was counted at least ten times. V is TRBV25-1 and J is TRBJ2-7; 9 bases fit TRBD2. V lost 2 bases, J lost 6 bases, and 8 bases stayed unmatched. The CDR3 length is 15 residues. Germline loops: CDR1 MGHDK, CDR2 SYGVNS. CDR3 protein: CASSEPLAGGLEQYF. In nucleotides, the CDR3 is TGTGCCAGCAGTGAACCCTTGGCGGGGGGGCTCGAGCAGTACTTC.

There are many counts of this clonotype. V is TRBV29-1 and J is TRBJ2-7; D is tentatively TRBD1 or TRBD2 (5 bases each). Per the germline V gene, CDR1 is SQVTM and CDR2 is ANQGSEA. This CDR3 spans 14 amino acids. Trimming took off 6 bases at V and 5 bases at J, with 20 bases between the two ends. The CDR3 nucleotides read TGCAGCGTCGCGAGGGGTTTTACGCCCCACGAGCAGTACTTC. Amino acid sequence: CSVARGFTPHEQYF.

This clonotype was detected many times. The chain links TRBV7-6 to TRBJ2-1; 8 positions agree with TRBD1. Germline loops: CDR1 SGHVS, CDR2 FNYEAQ. Trimming took 5 bases from V and 7 from J; bases not matched to a gene: 7. The CDR3 has 14 residues. The CDR3 DNA reads as TGTGCCAGCAGCCGGACAGGGTCATTAAATGAGCAGTTCTTC. This translates into CASSRTGSLNEQFF.

This clonotype was recorded a few times. The rearrangement joins TRBV6-1 to TRBJ2-5, with 12 bases lining up with TRBD2. Germline V gene sequence: CDR1 MNHNS, CDR2 SASEGT. CDR3 size: 14 residues. With 7 bases clipped from V and 4 bases from J, the junction kept 4 bases outside the gene matches. The CDR3 nucleotides are TGTGCCAGCACTACTAGCGGGGGGCCAGAGACCCAGTACTTC. Protein: CASTTSGGPETQYF.

At least ten counts were recorded for this clonotype. The rearrangement uses TRBV20-1 and TRBJ2-1; TRBD2 agrees at 10 bases. Trimming took 6 bases from V and 10 from J; bases not matched to a gene: 12. This CDR3 contains 14 residues. Germline V gene sequence: CDR1 DFQATT, CDR2 SNEGSKA (reference sequence). CDR3 region: CSAEGERGGKEQFF. CDR3 bases: TGCAGTGCCGAGGGTGAGCGGGGGGGAAAGGAGCAGTTCTTC.

This clonotype was counted only a few times. The V call is TRBV5-4, the J call TRBJ1-4; D ambiguous. V was clipped by 5 bases and J by 5 bases, with 13 bases between them. Germline CDR1 reads SGHNT; CDR2 reads YYREEE (reference sequence). The CDR3 covers 14 residues. CDR3 sequence: CASSSGYGNEKLFF. As DNA, the CDR3 is TGTGCCAGCAGTTCGGGATACGGGAATGAAAAACTGTTTTTT.

The chain links TRBV7-7 to TRBJ2-2; D ambiguous. This CDR3 is built from 14 residues. Germline CDR1 reads SSHAT; CDR2 reads FNYEAQ (reference sequence). Trimming shortened V by 0 bases and J by 5 bases, and 7 bases separated the two germline ends. This CDR3 reads CASSLAKRTGELFF. In DNA, the CDR3 is TGTGCCAGCAGCTTAGCGAAAAGAACCGGGGAGCTGTTTTTT.

This clonotype was counted many times. The V and J genes are TRBV6-2 or TRBV6-3 and TRBJ1-6, with 10 bases that match TRBD1. V lost 2 bases to trimming and J lost 4 bases; unmatched junction nucleotides: 14. This CDR3 has 20 residues. CDR1 and CDR2 (germline): MNHEY, SVGEGT. The CDR3 loop reads CASSYPKTGGSSPYNSPLHF. As DNA, the CDR3 is TGTGCCAGCAGTTACCCTAAGACAGGGGGCTCCTCGCCGTATAATTCACCCCTCCACTTT.

Many counts were recorded for this clonotype. The CDR3 nucleotides read TGCAGTGCACGAGGACAGGGGGACAATGAGCAGTTCTTC. It yields the protein CSARGQGDNEQFF. The chain combines TRBV20-1 with TRBJ2-1; 10 bases map to TRBD1. Germline V CDR1 and CDR2: DFQATT, SNEGSKA (reference sequence). The CDR3 is made up of 13 amino acids. The ends lost 6 bases at V and 5 bases at J; junction bases unmatched: 4.

This clonotype came up many times. The J gene is TRBJ2-5, the V gene TRBV18; 10 bases are shared with TRBD2. This CDR3 has 15 amino acids. Trimming took 5 bases from V and 4 from J; bases not matched to a gene: 7. The germline V gene encodes CDR1 KGHSH and CDR2 LQKENI. The CDR3 here is CASSSRTSGRETQYF. The CDR3 DNA sequence: TGTGCCAGCTCATCCCGGACTAGCGGCCGAGAGACCCAGTACTTC.

This clonotype was recorded many times. CDR3 residues: CASTRWTSGSQETQYF. CDR3 coding DNA: TGCGCCAGCACGCGTTGGACTAGCGGGAGCCAAGAGACCCAGTACTTC. This chain links TRBV5-1 with TRBJ2-5, with 13 bases aligning to TRBD2. Germline V gene lookup returns CDR1 SGHRS and CDR2 YFSETQ. After removal of 6 bases from V and 1 base from J, the junction contained 6 bases not matched to a gene. CDR3 length: 16 amino acids.

The chain couples TRBV18 to TRBJ2-3; the D gene could be TRBD1 or TRBD2 (6 bases each). This CDR3 region has 14 residues. V was pared by 0 bases and J by 4 bases, with 8 bases between. The germline V gene has CDR1 KGHSH and CDR2 LQKENI. Here the CDR3 reads CASSPPEGADTQYF. CDR3 bases: TGTGCCAGCTCACCACCGGAGGGGGCAGATACGCAGTATTTT.

This clonotype was seen ten or more times. The V gene is TRBV6-2 or TRBV6-3, the J gene TRBJ2-7, with a weak D call TRBD2 (5 bases). Germline lookup yields CDR1 MNHEY and CDR2 SVGEGT. V lost 0 bases and J lost 5, with 11 bases in between. The CDR3 loop spans 14 amino acids. The CDR3 spells CASSYSYYGDEQYF. The CDR3 bases are TGTGCCAGCAGTTACTCGTACTACGGGGACGAGCAGTACTTC.

This clonotype was recorded many times. The rearrangement links TRBV11-2 to TRBJ2-7; TRBD2 matches at 11 bases. From germline, CDR1 is SGHAT and CDR2 FQNNGV. The CDR3 spans 17 residues. The trim removed 0 bases at V and 6 bases at J, leaving 10 bases unmatched. The CDR3 nucleotides are TGTGCCAGCAGCTTAGACCTTACTAGCGGGAGCAGACTCGAGCAGTACTTC. Encoded protein: CASSLDLTSGSRLEQYF. Based on the CDR3 plus reference TRBV11-2 and TRBJ2-7, the full variable domain is EAGVAQSPRYKIIEKRQSVAFWCNPISGHATLYWYQQILGQGPKLLIQFQNNGVVDDSQLPKDRFSAERLKGVDSTLKIQPAKLEDSAVYLCASSLDLTSGSRLEQYFGPGTRLTVT.

This clonotype came up many times. The rearrangement links TRBV20-1 to TRBJ2-5, with 7 bases matching TRBD1. Germline CDR1 is DFQATT and CDR2 is SNEGSKA (reference sequence). Trimming at V came to 0 bases and at J to 5 bases, leaving 6 bases not matched to a gene. This CDR3 region has 14 residues. CDR3 sequence reads: CSARDDGTAETQYF. CDR3 coding DNA: TGCAGTGCTAGAGATGATGGGACAGCGGAGACCCAGTACTTC.